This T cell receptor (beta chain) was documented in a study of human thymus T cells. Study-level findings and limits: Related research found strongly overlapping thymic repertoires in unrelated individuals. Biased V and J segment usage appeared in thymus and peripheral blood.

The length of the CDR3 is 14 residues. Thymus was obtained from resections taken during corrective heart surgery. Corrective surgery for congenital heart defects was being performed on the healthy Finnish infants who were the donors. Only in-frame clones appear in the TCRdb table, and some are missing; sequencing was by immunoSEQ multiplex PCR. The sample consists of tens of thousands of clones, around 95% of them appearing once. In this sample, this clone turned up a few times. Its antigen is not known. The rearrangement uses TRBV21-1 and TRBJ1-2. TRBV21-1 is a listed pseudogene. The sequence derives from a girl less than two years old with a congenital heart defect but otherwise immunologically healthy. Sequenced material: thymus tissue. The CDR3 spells CASILRGVDYGYTF. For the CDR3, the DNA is TGTGCCAGCATCCTCCGTGGGGTTGACTATGGCTACACCTTC.